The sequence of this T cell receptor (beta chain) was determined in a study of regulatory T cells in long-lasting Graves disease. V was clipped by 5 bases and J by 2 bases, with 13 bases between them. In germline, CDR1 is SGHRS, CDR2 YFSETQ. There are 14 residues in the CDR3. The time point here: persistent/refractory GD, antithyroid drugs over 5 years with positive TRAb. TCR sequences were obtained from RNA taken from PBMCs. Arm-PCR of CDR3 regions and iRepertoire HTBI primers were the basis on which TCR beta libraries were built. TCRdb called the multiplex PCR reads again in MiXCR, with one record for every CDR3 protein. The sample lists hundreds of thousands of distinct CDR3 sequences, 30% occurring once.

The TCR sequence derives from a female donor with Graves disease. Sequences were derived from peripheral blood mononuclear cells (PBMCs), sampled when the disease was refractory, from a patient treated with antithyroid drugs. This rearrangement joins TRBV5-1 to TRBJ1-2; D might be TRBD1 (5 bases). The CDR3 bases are TGCGCCAGCAGAATGCCAGGGAAGAACTATGGCTACACCTTC. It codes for CASRMPGKNYGYTF.